Sequencing of this T cell receptor beta chain was carried out in a study of blood T cells in healthy people across ages. It was with a sample-barcoded 5' primer and a J-beta primer mix that a second PCR of roughly 6 to 12 cycles was run. TCRdb re-analysed the 5' RACE reads in MiXCR, keeping a single row per CDR3 protein. This sample has roughly 1.4 million distinct CDR3 sequences; around 59% occur once, and the top ten carry over 6.5%. Every donor contributed about 10 milliliters of peripheral blood by blood draw. Study observations and caveats: Estimates based on one million T cells were treated as lower bounds. Naive T cell percentage by flow cytometry tracked strongly with beta diversity.

In regard to this clonotype: Its antigen is still unknown.

The origin of this receptor is a man between 18 and 29 years old in good health. What was sequenced was blood.

CDR3 region: CASSVLIETQYF. CDR3 DNA: TGTGCCAGCAGCGTCCTTATCGAGACCCAGTACTTC. The V and J genes are TRBV6-2 or TRBV6-3 and TRBJ2-5; no firm D call. The CDR3 has 12 residues. Trimming removed 6 bases from V and 5 bases from J, with 10 bases in between. CDR1 is MNHEY and CDR2 is SVGEGT in the germline V gene.